The 26 T cell receptor beta chains in this list originate from one sample, sequenced in a study of blood T cell repertoires in COVID-19 (TCRdb year 2020). Libraries came from the immunoSEQ multiplex PCR assay. TCRdb obtained this table from immuneACCESS and retained in-frame rearrangements with V and J assigned. These tables miss some clones; where compared with another copy, unresolved V genes account for less than half of the shortfall, and the remainder is unexplained. Across this sample there are around 280,000 clones, with around nine tenths seen only once. Together, the top ten hold 1.3% of the sample. The source material was peripheral blood. The receptors were sampled from a man aged 70-80 years with acute or convalescent COVID-19.

The genes are TRBV18 and TRBJ2-7, with 8 bases that match TRBD1. The germline gives CDR1 KGHSH, CDR2 LQKENI. Losses at the gene ends were 0 bases for V and 5 bases for J; bases not matched to a gene: 9. This CDR3 comprises 16 residues. The CDR3: CASSPPGQVRSDEQYF. The CDR3 coding sequence is TGTGCCAGCTCACCACCGGGACAGGTTCGATCGGACGAGCAGTACTTC.

The rearrangement uses TRBV29-1 and TRBJ1-1; D unresolved. CDR3 length: 13 residues. Germline CDR1 is SQVTM and CDR2 is ANQGSEA. The ends were cut back, 1 base at V and 4 bases at J, with 10 bases in the middle. The chain's CDR3 is CSVEGGMGTEAFF. CDR3 coding DNA: TGCAGCGTTGAAGGCGGGATGGGCACTGAAGCTTTCTTT.

CDR3 DNA sequence: TGCGCCAGCAGCTTACAGGGGGGCACAGATACGCAGTATTTT. The encoded protein is CASSLQGGTDTQYF. The chain joins TRBV5-1 to TRBJ2-3, with 8 bases fitting TRBD1. The CDR3 is 14 residues long. The J segment lost 1 base and the V segment lost 2 bases, leaving 0 bases of the junction unmatched. Germline-derived CDR1 and CDR2 are SGHRS and YFSETQ.

CDR3 amino acids: CASSEALGAATNEKLFF. The DNA of the CDR3 is TGTGCCAGCAGTGAAGCCCTCGGCGCGGCAACTAATGAAAAACTGTTTTTT. The genes are TRBV6-1 and TRBJ1-4; D is uncertain. There are 17 residues in the CDR3. Germline V lookup: CDR1 MNHNS, CDR2 SASEGT. Trimming left V 0 bases short and J 0 bases short, with 11 bases between.

The chain links TRBV27 to TRBJ2-5; 7 nucleotides agree with TRBD2. The CDR3 runs to 14 residues. From germline, CDR1 is MNHEY and CDR2 SMNVEV (reference sequence). V shed 0 bases and J 5 bases; nucleotides not matched to a gene: 3. The CDR3 loop is CASSLSSGWETQYF. CDR3 coding DNA: TGTGCCAGCAGTTTATCTAGCGGGTGGGAGACCCAGTACTTC.

V gene TRBV5-1 combines with J gene TRBJ1-1; D ambiguous. Deletions cut 4 bases from V and 5 bases from J, with 18 bases between. The length of the CDR3 is 15 residues. Germline values: CDR1 SGHRS, CDR2 YFSETQ. The CDR3 nucleotides read TGCGCCAGCAGCCCCGGGCCCCTCGGAGGGACTGAAGCTTTCTTT. Residues: CASSPGPLGGTEAFF.

The chain has TRBV6-2 or TRBV6-3 and TRBJ2-5; 7 bases match TRBD2. The CDR3 length is 15 residues. Germline trimming cut 0 bases from V and 4 bases from J; bases unmatched to any gene: 5. From germline, CDR1 is MNHEY and CDR2 SVGEGT. The CDR3 DNA is TGTGCCAGCAGTTACTCGGGCGGGGGACGAGAGACCCAGTACTTC. Protein product: CASSYSGGGRETQYF.

There are many counts of this clone. This sequence joins TRBV5-1 and TRBJ2-7; 9 bases align to TRBD1. CDR3 length equals 15 residues. Germline CDR1 and CDR2: SGHRS and YFSETQ. The junction had 7 bases not matched to a gene; V was cut back by 4 bases and J by 2 bases. The CDR3 DNA reads TGCGCCAGCAGCCGACAGGGGGACCGGACCTACGAGCAGTACTTC. This gives the protein CASSRQGDRTYEQYF.

This clone was counted only a few times. V gene TRBV27 combines with J gene TRBJ2-5; 7 bases agree with TRBD1. After removal of 3 bases from V and 4 bases from J, the junction contained 14 bases not matched to a gene. From germline, CDR1 is MNHEY and CDR2 SMNVEV (reference sequence). The CDR3 runs 17 residues. The CDR3 DNA is TGTGCCAGCAGTTTTAATTATGATGAAGGGGGCGGAGAGACCCAGTACTTC. It yields the protein CASSFNYDEGGGETQYF.

The chain combines TRBV6-5 with TRBJ1-4, with a tentative D call TRBD1 (5 bases). The germline V and J ends were trimmed by 6 bases and 0 bases, with 8 bases remaining between them. The CDR3 is made up of 14 amino acids. Germline-derived CDR1 and CDR2 are MNHEY and SVGAGI. The CDR3 DNA follows: TGTGCCAGCAGAGACAGTTCAACTAATGAAAAACTGTTTTTT. Translating it yields CASRDSSTNEKLFF.

The V gene is TRBV3-1 (or the pseudogene TRBV3-2), the J gene TRBJ1-1, with D possibly TRBD1 on 5 matching bases. The V end lost 3 bases, the J end lost 12 bases, and 20 bases lay between the germline ends. Germline V CDR1 and CDR2: LGHDT, YNNKEL (reference sequence). This CDR3 region has 14 residues. CDR3 amino acids: CASSQVTSGHWTFF. CDR3 DNA: TGTGCCAGCAGCCAGGTCACCTCCGGACATTGGACTTTCTTT.

J is TRBJ2-1 and V is TRBV19; 7 bases match TRBD1. The germline V gene has CDR1 LNHDA and CDR2 SQIVND (reference sequence). The CDR3 is made up of 13 amino acids. The ends lost 10 bases at V and 4 bases at J; junction bases unmatched: 7. CDR3 residues: CATGQTSYNEQFF. DNA for the CDR3: TGTGCCACGGGACAGACGTCATACAATGAGCAGTTCTTC.

The chain uses TRBV9 and TRBJ2-2, with 10 bases that match TRBD2. The CDR3 runs to 16 residues. V lost 4 bases, J lost 6 bases, and 9 bases stayed unmatched. CDR1 and CDR2 (germline): SGDLS, YYNGEE. For the CDR3, the DNA is TGTGCCAGCAGCCCGCCGTGGAGCGGGGGGGCCGGGGAGCTGTTTTTT. Amino acid sequence: CASSPPWSGGAGELFF. Full variable domain (remainder filled in from reference TRBV9 and TRBJ2-2): DSGVTQTPKHLITATGQRVTLRCSPRSGDLSVYWYQQSLDQGLQFLIQYYNGEERAKGNILERFSAQQFPDLHSELNLSSLELGDSALYFCASSPPWSGGAGELFFGEGSRLTVL.

This chain links TRBV3-1 (or the pseudogene TRBV3-2) with TRBJ2-3, with TRBD2 matching over 7 bases. Germline V lookup: CDR1 LGHDT, CDR2 YNNKEL (reference sequence). V gave up 4 bases and J gave up 2 bases; unmatched junction bases: 9. The CDR3 has 16 residues. The CDR3 is CASSPHRDYYTDTQYF. In nucleotides, the CDR3 is TGTGCCAGCAGCCCGCACCGGGACTACTACACAGATACGCAGTATTTT.

The count of this clone is one. The V and J genes are TRBV2 and TRBJ1-2; D possibly corresponds to TRBD1 (6 bases). CDR1 and CDR2 (germline): SNHLY, FYNNEI. This CDR3 has 13 residues. Trimming stripped 6 bases from V and 8 bases from J, with 16 bases between. CDR3 protein: CASREQGHEGYTF. In DNA form, the CDR3 reads TGTGCCAGCAGAGAACAGGGCCATGAGGGCTACACCTTC.

V gene TRBV12-3 or TRBV12-4 combines with J gene TRBJ2-2, with D possibly matching TRBD2 (5 bases). The CDR3 contains 13 residues. The V and J ends lost 6 bases and 7 bases respectively, with 12 bases between them. The CDR3 reads CASSKGEGGELFF. Written as DNA, the CDR3 is TGTGCCAGCAGCAAGGGAGAGGGCGGGGAGCTGTTTTTT.

V and J are TRBV11-2 and TRBJ1-2; the match to TRBD1 covers 7 bases. The trim removed 5 bases at V and 4 bases at J, leaving 7 bases unmatched. This CDR3 has 14 amino acids. In germline, CDR1 is SGHAT, CDR2 FQNNGV. The DNA of the CDR3 is TGTGCCAGCAGCGCCAGACAGGGCGGCTATGGCTACACCTTC. Amino acids: CASSARQGGYGYTF.

This chain connects TRBV9 to TRBJ2-3; TRBD2 matches at 7 bases. Germline V CDR1 and CDR2: SGDLS, YYNGEE. This CDR3 spans 17 amino acids. V was pared by 0 bases and J by 5 bases, with 12 bases of the junction left unmatched. The DNA for the CDR3 is TGTGCCAGCAGCGTAGAAATAGCGGGCCCTGCAGGAGATACGCAGTATTTT. This codes for CASSVEIAGPAGDTQYF. The variable domain in full, completed from reference TRBV9 and TRBJ2-3, reads DSGVTQTPKHLITATGQRVTLRCSPRSGDLSVYWYQQSLDQGLQFLIQYYNGEERAKGNILERFSAQQFPDLHSELNLSSLELGDSALYFCASSVEIAGPAGDTQYFGPGTRLTVL.

The chain employs TRBV5-6 and TRBJ2-7; tentatively, D is TRBD1 (6 bases). V was cut by 0 bases and J by 3 bases, with 10 bases left in between. This CDR3 is built from 14 residues. CDR1 SGHDT and CDR2 YYEEEE come from the germline V gene. The CDR3 DNA reads as TGTGCCAGCAGCTTGGTGCAGGGGATCTACGAGCAGTACTTC. It encodes CASSLVQGIYEQYF.

V is TRBV20-1 and J is TRBJ2-7; 7 nucleotides agree with TRBD2. With 3 bases clipped from V and 1 base from J, the junction kept 6 bases outside the gene matches. CDR1 and CDR2 from the germline V gene are DFQATT and SNEGSKA (reference sequence). The CDR3 is 14 residues long. CDR3 nucleotides: TGCAGTGCTAGTGCAGGACTAGGGTCCTACGAGCAGTACTTC. Translation: CSASAGLGSYEQYF.

V is TRBV7-9 and J is TRBJ1-4; D gene uncertain. There are 14 residues in the CDR3. The germline V gene has CDR1 SEHNR and CDR2 FQNEAQ (reference sequence). The V gene lost 3 bases and the J gene lost 4 bases, with 9 bases spanning the gap. The CDR3 DNA follows: TGTGCCAGCAGCTTCTCGGGGTATAATGAAAAACTGTTTTTT. It translates to CASSFSGYNEKLFF.

The chain uses TRBV7-6 and TRBJ2-1, with 7 bases aligning to TRBD2. In germline, CDR1 is SGHVS, CDR2 FNYEAQ. The CDR3 is 16 residues long. V was clipped by 2 bases and J by 7 bases; unmatched bases: 11. The CDR3 protein is CASSLSGEGSQNEQFF. As DNA, the CDR3 is TGTGCCAGCAGCTTAAGTGGGGAGGGTAGTCAGAATGAGCAGTTCTTC.

Regarding this clone: In the same sample, other DNA sequences code for this CDR3. V and J are TRBV2 and TRBJ2-7, with 11 bases identical to TRBD1. Germline V CDR1 and CDR2: SNHLY, FYNNEI. This CDR3 contains 15 residues. The V gene end was trimmed by 4 bases and the J gene end by 0 bases; junction bases not matched to a gene: 2. The CDR3 spells CASSAGTGGSYEQYF. In DNA, the CDR3 is TGTGCCAGCAGTGCCGGGACAGGGGGCTCCTACGAGCAGTACTTC.

CDR3 sequence (DNA): TGTGCCAGCAGTTTTCGAGAGACCCAGTACTTC. Its protein product is CASSFRETQYF. The chain couples TRBV28 to TRBJ2-5; no clear D. The CDR3 runs 11 residues. Germline V gene data show CDR1 as MDHEN and CDR2 as SYDVKM. Trimming shortened V by 3 bases and J by 4 bases, and 3 bases separated the two germline ends.

The rearrangement links TRBV19 to TRBJ1-2; no reliable D call. The V end lost 10 bases, the J end lost 5 bases, and 17 bases lay between the germline ends. The CDR3 runs to 13 residues. Germline V gene sequence: CDR1 LNHDA, CDR2 SQIVND (reference sequence). The CDR3, as DNA: TGTGCCACCACAACGGGGAGGGATTATGGCTACACCTTC. Amino acid sequence: CATTTGRDYGYTF.

The chain is built from TRBV7-3 and TRBJ2-2, with TRBD2 matching over 7 bases. Germline V gene data show CDR1 as SGHTA and CDR2 as FQGTGA. The CDR3 totals 12 residues. J was trimmed by 8 bases and V by 8 bases; bases with no gene match: 5. The CDR3 DNA is TGTGCCAGCGGGGCGGGGGTAGGGGAGCTGTTTTTT. This encodes CASGAGVGELFF.